These 4 T cell receptor beta chains share one sample of origin, sequenced in a study of T cell responses to AZD1222 COVID-19 vaccine. Assay: immunoSEQ multiplex PCR; the TCRdb copy retains only in-frame clones and omits some. The sample consists of 150,000 to 200,000 clones, roughly 90% of them appearing once. The sample consisted of peripheral blood, taken 28 days after the second AZD1222 dose. Receptors were obtained from an adult who received the AZD1222 COVID-19 vaccine.

This clone was found once. The J gene is TRBJ1-2, the V gene TRBV11-2; D is unresolved. The CDR3 has 12 amino acids. Germline CDR1 is SGHAT and CDR2 is FQNNGV. With 5 bases removed from V and 2 bases from J, the gap between germline ends came to 6 bases. CDR3 sequence reads: CASSTQNYGYTF. For the CDR3, the DNA is TGTGCCAGCAGCACCCAAAACTATGGCTACACCTTC.

The genes are TRBV6-4 and TRBJ2-3; 10 nucleotides line up with TRBD2. From germline, CDR1 is MRHNA and CDR2 SNTAGT. The CDR3 length is 16 residues. V shed 4 bases, J shed 1 base, and the junction held 5 bases outside the gene matches. For the CDR3, the DNA is TGTGCCAGCAGTGCGAGCGGGAGGGCCGGCACAGATACGCAGTATTTT. This sequence encodes CASSASGRAGTDTQYF.

The V and J genes are TRBV29-1 and TRBJ2-2; 11 positions agree with TRBD2. This CDR3 has 15 residues. The V gene end was trimmed by 6 bases and the J gene end by 4 bases; junction bases not matched to a gene: 7. Per germline, CDR1 SQVTM and CDR2 ANQGSEA. CDR3 DNA: TGCAGCGTCATTAGCGGGGGGGTTGGCACCGGGGAGCTGTTTTTT. Encoded protein: CSVISGGVGTGELFF.

The chain links TRBV28 to TRBJ1-2; the D gene is possibly TRBD1 (6 bases). This CDR3 has 13 amino acids. Germline values: CDR1 MDHEN, CDR2 SYDVKM. The V gene lost 2 bases and the J gene lost 7 bases, with 11 bases spanning the gap. As DNA, the CDR3 is TGTGCCAGCAGTTTAGGAGGGGGTGGTGGCTACACCTTC. Translated, it gives CASSLGGGGGYTF.